This TCR beta chain was recorded in a study of vaccination effects on CD4 cells after COVID-19. Under the ViraFEST assay, PBMC were stimulated with viral peptide pools so that antigen-specific CD4+ T cells expanded. Sequencing was performed afterwards. Following culture for roughly 10 days, CD4+ T cells were isolated. Vaccination of participants consisted of two doses of either the BNT162b2 or mRNA-1273 vaccine. It was with around 10 IU/ml IL-2 and 8 to 10 ug/ml peptides that roughly 2.2 million PBMC per well were cultured. As for this clone: Its antigen is still unknown.

V lost 3 bases and J lost 2, with 6 bases in between. CDR1 is LGHNA, CDR2 YNFKEQ, per germline. The CDR3 consists of 13 residues. The protocol was immunoSEQ multiplex PCR, while the TCRdb copy is restricted to in-frame clones and leaves out a portion. The sample includes some 61,000 clones, roughly three quarters of them seen just once. Specimen: CD4+ T cells from PBMCs cultured with HCoV-OC43 spike peptides, collected after COVID-19 vaccination. Subset denoted: HCoV-OC43 spike overlapping peptide pool stimulation. The sequence was obtained from a human donor who received a COVID-19 vaccine. This chain joins TRBV4-2 and TRBJ2-3; TRBD1 might be the D (5 bases). The DNA of the CDR3 is TGTGCCAGCAGCCAGACAGACACAGATACGCAGTATTTT. Translation gives CASSQTDTDTQYF.